This TCR beta chain was profiled in a study of response to subunit inactivated influenza vaccine (dated by TCRdb to 2016 to 2018). About the study as a whole: The study used deep quantitative T cell receptor repertoire profiling to track responses to a trivalent subunit inactivated influenza vaccine. Broader findings and caveats from the paper: The authors suggested that each seasonal influenza vaccination may recruit only a limited number of new T cells.

The library was prepared using RT-PCR. TCRdb lists the instrument as Illumina HiSeq 2500. TCRdb reprocessed the public reads (quality trimming at Q25 with fastp, clone calling with MiXCR) and kept in-frame beta chains. Rows matching on CDR3 protein sequence are summarized as one entry with the most common DNA and genes. Here the sample has hundreds of thousands of distinct CDR3 sequences; about 15% occur a single time. Less than 7% of the sample is taken by the ten largest. This clonotype was seen a few times. Its antigen target is currently unknown. Base qualities are not recorded, but no much larger clone differs from it by a single base. CDR1 and CDR2, looked up from the germline V gene, are MNHEY and SVGEGT. From its cysteine to its phenylalanine, the CDR3 spans 14 amino acids. The DNA shown is the 42-base CDR3, in frame from base 1. Trimming takes 7 bases from V and 0 bases from J, and the germline ends sit 11 bases apart.

The sample in question was PBMCs from blood, obtained less than 15 days before vaccination. This TCR was sampled from a man aged 45-60 years who received an inactivated influenza vaccine. Donor details come from another sample of the same person, matched by shared clones. Rearrangement joined TRBV6-2 or TRBV6-3 to TRBJ2-3; a weak D assignment points to TRBD1 (5 bases agree). The nucleotide sequence is TGTGCCAGCAAGGGCAGGGCTAGCACAGATACGCAGTATTTT. The translation is CASKGRASTDTQYF.